Presented here are 19 T cell receptor beta chains from one specimen sequenced in a study of shared clonotypes between healthy human individuals. The protocol was immunoSEQ multiplex PCR, while the TCRdb copy is restricted to in-frame clones and leaves out a portion. Found here are under 1,100,000 clones, 78% of them singletons; the top ten hold 0.55% to 0.7%. The sample consisted of memory CD4+ T cells from PBMCs. Subset meaning: CD45RA-negative fraction. These receptors were taken from a man aged 18 to 30 in good health. Some clones in this sample may be carry-over from other donors' samples.

The chain links TRBV9 to TRBJ2-5; TRBD1 is a possible D gene (6 bases). The CDR3 consists of 13 residues. Trimming stripped 6 bases from V and 5 bases from J, with 14 bases between. CDR1 and CDR2 from the germline V gene are SGDLS and YYNGEE. CDR3 protein: CASNRDHMETQYF. The CDR3, as DNA: TGTGCCAGCAACAGGGACCACATGGAGACCCAGTACTTC.

Ten or more counts support this clone. The J gene is TRBJ2-2, the V gene TRBV30, with D uncertain. Trimming cost V 4 bases and J 1 base, with 7 bases left between them. From germline, CDR1 is GTSNPN and CDR2 SVGIG (reference sequence). The CDR3 sequence is 13 residues long. CDR3 bases: TGTGCCTGGACTAGACGGAACACCGGGGAGCTGTTTTTT. Translating it yields CAWTRRNTGELFF.

The chain employs TRBV7-3 and TRBJ2-1; 10 nucleotides match TRBD2. Trimming removed 1 base from V and 3 bases from J; junction bases left unmatched: 0. Germline CDR1 and CDR2: SGHTA and FQGTGA. This CDR3 spans 15 amino acids. CDR3 region: CASSLIAGGYNEQFF. In nucleotides, the CDR3 is TGTGCCAGCAGCTTAATAGCGGGAGGCTACAATGAGCAGTTCTTC.

This clone was found a few times. The chain employs TRBV28 and TRBJ2-7, with 12 bases fitting TRBD1. The CDR3 sequence is 15 residues long. Germline assignment: CDR1 MDHEN and CDR2 SYDVKM. With 2 bases clipped from V and 7 bases from J, the junction kept 6 bases outside the gene matches. The CDR3 DNA is TGTGCCAGCAGTTTACTGGGACAGGGGGCTCGGGAGCAGTACTTC. Its translation is CASSLLGQGAREQYF.

The V gene is TRBV6-6, the J gene TRBJ2-2; possible D gene TRBD1, 6 bases. V lost 0 bases to trimming and J lost 6 bases, with 8 bases between them. The CDR3 extends over 14 amino acids. Germline V gene sequence: CDR1 MNHNY, CDR2 SVGAGI (reference sequence). DNA of the CDR3: TGTGCCAGCAGTTACTCCAGGGGCCCCGGGGAGCTGTTTTTT. Translation gives CASSYSRGPGELFF.

The CDR3 spells CASSPGYRREVKNEQFF. CDR3 nucleotide sequence: TGTGCCAGCAGCCCCGGGTATAGGCGGGAGGTAAAGAATGAGCAGTTCTTC. This chain connects TRBV7-6 to TRBJ2-1, with 8 bases aligning to TRBD2. Germline V gene sequence: CDR1 SGHVS, CDR2 FNYEAQ. V gave up 5 bases and J gave up 7 bases; unmatched junction bases: 16. CDR3 size: 17 residues.

This clone was recorded at least ten times. The rearrangement uses TRBV5-6 and TRBJ1-2, with D unresolved. V was trimmed by 5 bases and J by 7 bases, leaving 18 bases between them. The germline gives CDR1 SGHDT, CDR2 YYEEEE. The length of the CDR3 is 14 residues. The CDR3 spells CASSMGEGFGGYTF. The DNA for the CDR3 is TGTGCCAGCAGTATGGGAGAAGGGTTCGGTGGCTACACCTTC.

The rearrangement joins TRBV5-1 to TRBJ2-7; TRBD1 matches 10 bases. The CDR3 totals 15 residues. Germline V lookup: CDR1 SGHRS, CDR2 YFSETQ. The V gene end was trimmed by 4 bases and the J gene end by 3 bases; junction bases not matched to a gene: 7. The CDR3 spells CASSRRGQGFYEQYF. In DNA form, the CDR3 reads TGCGCCAGCAGCCGAAGGGGACAGGGGTTCTACGAGCAGTACTTC.

The V and J genes are TRBV5-5 and TRBJ1-5; no reliable D call. The CDR3 has 16 amino acids. CDR1 and CDR2 (germline): SGHKS, YYEKEE (reference sequence). V was trimmed by 4 bases and J by 5 bases, leaving 19 bases between them. For the CDR3, the DNA is TGTGCCAGCAGCCGAACAGACGGGGTGGTCTATCAGCCCCAGCATTTT. Its protein is CASSRTDGVVYQPQHF.

Only one count was recorded for this clone. V and J are TRBV13 and TRBJ2-7; the match to TRBD2 covers 8 bases. The CDR3 is 15 residues long. V dropped 4 bases and J dropped 4; count of bases not matched to a gene: 9. CDR1 and CDR2 (germline): PRHDT, FYEKMQ (reference sequence). The CDR3 DNA reads as TGTGCCAGCAGCTCCCCCCGGGGGGGGGAATACGAGCAGTACTTC. It encodes CASSSPRGGEYEQYF.

Turning to this clone: A far larger clone is just one base off, so this is likely a read error. The same CDR3 can be traced to other DNA sequences in this sample. The J gene is TRBJ1-2, the V gene TRBV10-3, with D tentatively TRBD1 (6 bases). CDR1 and CDR2 (germline): ENHRY, SYGVKD. CDR3 length: 11 amino acids. Trimming shortened V by 6 bases and J by 10 bases, and 12 bases separated the two germline ends. The CDR3 sequence: CAISEGGVYTF. The CDR3 DNA follows: TGTGCCATCAGCGAAGGGGGAGTCTACACCTTC.

This clone was seen once. The V gene is TRBV10-3, the J gene TRBJ2-7, with TRBD1 matching 10 bases. J gave up 0 bases and V 5 bases, and 22 bases lay outside the gene matches. From germline, CDR1 is ENHRY and CDR2 SYGVKD. The CDR3 has 21 amino acids. Written as DNA, the CDR3 is TGTGCCATCAGTTCCTCGAACCATCCGGGACAGGGGCCGAGGAGCTCCTACGAGCAGTACTTC. This gives the protein CAISSSNHPGQGPRSSYEQYF.

V is TRBV27 and J is TRBJ2-7; 7 nucleotides line up with TRBD1. The length of the CDR3 is 16 residues. Germline trimming cut 5 bases from V and 7 bases from J; bases unmatched to any gene: 17. Per the germline V gene, CDR1 is MNHEY and CDR2 is SMNVEV (reference sequence). CDR3 residues: CASSPRLGTAAQEQYF. For the CDR3, the DNA is TGTGCCAGCAGTCCGAGACTCGGGACAGCCGCTCAAGAGCAGTACTTC.

This clone was seen many times. The chain recombines TRBV6-5 with TRBJ2-7; 7 nucleotides align to TRBD2. Germline CDR1 is MNHEY and CDR2 is SVGAGI. The CDR3 is 15 amino acids. V was clipped by 6 bases and J by 6 bases; unmatched bases: 14. The CDR3 DNA reads TGTGCCAGCAGAGCCCCCGGGACTAACTCTCTCGAGCAGTACTTC. This sequence encodes CASRAPGTNSLEQYF.

This chain uses TRBV4-2 with TRBJ2-7, with D perhaps TRBD1 (6 bases). Trimming stripped 4 bases from V and 3 bases from J, with 13 bases between. The germline V gene encodes CDR1 LGHNA and CDR2 YNFKEQ. This CDR3 spans 14 amino acids. The CDR3 is CASSPIGQYYEQYF. Written as DNA, the CDR3 is TGTGCCAGCAGCCCCATCGGACAGTACTACGAGCAGTACTTC.

The rearrangement uses TRBV11-2 and TRBJ2-5; 10 positions match TRBD1. CDR1 is SGHAT, CDR2 FQNNGV, per germline. CDR3 length: 15 residues. The J segment lost 5 bases and the V segment lost 1 base, leaving 4 bases of the junction unmatched. CDR3 nucleotide sequence: TGTGCCAGCAGCTTAGGGGACAGGGGATCGGAGACCCAGTACTTC. Translation gives CASSLGDRGSETQYF.

The chain carries TRBV7-2 and TRBJ2-5; TRBD2 might be the D (6 bases). V lost 6 bases and J lost 0, with 17 bases in between. The germline V gene encodes CDR1 SGHTA and CDR2 FQGNSA. This CDR3 is 16 amino acids long. The CDR3 region is CASSTRGSGNQETQYF. In DNA, the CDR3 is TGTGCCAGCAGTACAAGGGGTAGCGGAAACCAAGAGACCCAGTACTTC.

V usage is TRBV5-1 and J usage is TRBJ2-3; the D gene is possibly TRBD2 (6 bases). From germline, CDR1 is SGHRS and CDR2 YFSETQ. V was clipped by 0 bases and J by 5 bases, with 16 bases between them. There are 16 residues in the CDR3. This chain's CDR3 is CASSLGGAEGGDTQYF. The CDR3 coding sequence is TGCGCCAGCAGCTTGGGAGGGGCTGAGGGAGGAGATACGCAGTATTTT.

This clone was seen a few times. A single base separates this from a much larger clone, so it may be a read error. This chain uses TRBV6-1 with TRBJ2-5; D is ambiguous. Germline CDR1 is MNHNS and CDR2 is SASEGT. Trimming cost V 1 base and J 7 bases, with 1 base left between them. This CDR3 is 10 amino acids long. This chain's CDR3 is CASSEGTQYF. CDR3 in DNA: TGTGCCAGCAGTGAAGGGACCCAGTACTTC.